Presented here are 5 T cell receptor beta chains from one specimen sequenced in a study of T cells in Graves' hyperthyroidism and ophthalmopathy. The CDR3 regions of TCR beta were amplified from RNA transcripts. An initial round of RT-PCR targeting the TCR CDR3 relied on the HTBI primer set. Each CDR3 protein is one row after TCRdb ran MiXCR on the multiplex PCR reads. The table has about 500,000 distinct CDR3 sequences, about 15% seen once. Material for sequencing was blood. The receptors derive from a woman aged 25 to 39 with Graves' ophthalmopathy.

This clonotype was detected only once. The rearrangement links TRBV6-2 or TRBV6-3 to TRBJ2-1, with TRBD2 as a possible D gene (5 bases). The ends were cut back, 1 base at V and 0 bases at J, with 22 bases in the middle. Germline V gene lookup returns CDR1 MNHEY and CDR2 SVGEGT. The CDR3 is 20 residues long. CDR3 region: CASSYYFTERGITSYNEQFF. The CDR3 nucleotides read TGTGCCAGCAGTTACTACTTCACCGAACGGGGAATAACCTCCTACAATGAGCAGTTCTTC.

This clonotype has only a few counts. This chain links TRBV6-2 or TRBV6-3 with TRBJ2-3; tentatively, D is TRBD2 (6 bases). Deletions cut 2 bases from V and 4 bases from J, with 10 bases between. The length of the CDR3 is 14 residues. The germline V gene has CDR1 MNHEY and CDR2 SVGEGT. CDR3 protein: CASSYDWGADTQYF. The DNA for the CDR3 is TGTGCCAGCAGTTACGATTGGGGGGCAGATACGCAGTATTTT.

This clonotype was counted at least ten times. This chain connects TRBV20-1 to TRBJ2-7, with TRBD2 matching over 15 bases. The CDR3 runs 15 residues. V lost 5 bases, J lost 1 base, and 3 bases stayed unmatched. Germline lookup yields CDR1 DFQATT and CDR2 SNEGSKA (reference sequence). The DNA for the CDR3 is TGCAGTGCTGGACTAGCGGGAGGGCCTTCCTACGAGCAGTACTTC. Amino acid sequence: CSAGLAGGPSYEQYF.

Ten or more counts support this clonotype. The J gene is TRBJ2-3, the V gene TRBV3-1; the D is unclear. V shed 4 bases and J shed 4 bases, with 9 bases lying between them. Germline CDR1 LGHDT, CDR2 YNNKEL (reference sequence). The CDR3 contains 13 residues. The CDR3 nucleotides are TGTGCCAGCAGCCTAGATTCTCCAGATACGCAGTATTTT. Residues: CASSLDSPDTQYF.

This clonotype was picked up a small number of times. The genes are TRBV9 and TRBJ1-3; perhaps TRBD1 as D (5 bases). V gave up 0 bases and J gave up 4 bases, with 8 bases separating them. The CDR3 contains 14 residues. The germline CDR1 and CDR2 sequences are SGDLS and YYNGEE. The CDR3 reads CASSVEGWGNTIYF. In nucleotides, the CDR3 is TGTGCCAGCAGCGTAGAGGGGTGGGGAAACACCATATATTTT.